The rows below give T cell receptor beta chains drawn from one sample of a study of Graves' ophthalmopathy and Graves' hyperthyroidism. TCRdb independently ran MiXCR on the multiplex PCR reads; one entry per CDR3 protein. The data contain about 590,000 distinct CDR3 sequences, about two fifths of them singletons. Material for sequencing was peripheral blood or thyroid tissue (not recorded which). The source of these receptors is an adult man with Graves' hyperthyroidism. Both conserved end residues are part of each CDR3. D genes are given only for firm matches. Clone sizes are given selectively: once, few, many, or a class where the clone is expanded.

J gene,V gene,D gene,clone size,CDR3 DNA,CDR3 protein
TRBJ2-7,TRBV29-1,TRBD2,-,TGCAGCGTTCGTAAGCGGGAGTACTACGAGCAGTACTTC,CSVRKREYYEQYF
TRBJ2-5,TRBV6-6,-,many,TGTGCCAGCAGTCAACCCCAAGAGACCCAGTACTTC,CASSQPQETQYF
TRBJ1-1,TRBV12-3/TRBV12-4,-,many,TGTGCCAGCAGTTTTCGCACTGAAGCTTTCTTT,CASSFRTEAFF
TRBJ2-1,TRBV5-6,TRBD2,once,TGTGCCAGCAGCTTGGCCGGGACTAGTGTAAATGAGCAGTTCTTC,CASSLAGTSVNEQFF
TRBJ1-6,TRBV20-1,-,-,TGCAGTGCTAGAGATCCAACCCTCGGCTCCTATAATTCACCCCTCCACTTT,CSARDPTLGSYNSPLHF
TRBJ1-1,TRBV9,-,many,TGTGCCAGCGGGTGGGTAGAGGGTTACGGGAACACTGAAGCTTTCTTT,CASGWVEGYGNTEAFF
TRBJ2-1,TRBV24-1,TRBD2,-,TGTGCAACCAGCGGGAGTGGGTACAATGAGCAGTTCTTC,CATSGSGYNEQFF
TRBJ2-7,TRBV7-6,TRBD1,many,TGTGCCAGCAGCTCGGGACAGGGGAGTGCCTACGAGCAGTACTTC,CASSSGQGSAYEQYF
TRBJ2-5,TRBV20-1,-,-,TGCAGTGCCAGGACTGCCGGACAGCGGGGAGAGACCCAGTACTTC,CSARTAGQRGETQYF
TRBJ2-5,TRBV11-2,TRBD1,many,TGTGCCAGCAGCTTCGGGACAGGGCGTAGAGCCCAGTACTTC,CASSFGTGRRAQYF
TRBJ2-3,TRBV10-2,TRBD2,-,TGCGCCAGCAGTGGCGGGAGGGCCGCCACAGATACGCAGTATTTT,CASSGGRAATDTQYF
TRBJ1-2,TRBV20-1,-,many,TGCAGTGCTAGGGGGGACATAGCTAACTATGGCTACACCTTC,CSARGDIANYGYTF
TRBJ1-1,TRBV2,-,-,TGTGCCAGCAGTGAATGGAGGGGGAACACTGAAGCTTTCTTT,CASSEWRGNTEAFF
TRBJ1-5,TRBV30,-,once,TGTGCCTGGAATGTCGGGGGTCCGGTCAGCCCCCAGCATTTT,CAWNVGGPVSPQHF
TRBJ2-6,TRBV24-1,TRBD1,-,TGTGCCAGCAGTTTAAGACAGGGGCTCTCTGGGGCCAACGTCCTGACTTTC,CASSLRQGLSGANVLTF
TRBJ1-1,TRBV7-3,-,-,TGTGCCAGCAGCACCCGGACAGAAGCTTTCTTT,CASSTRTEAFF
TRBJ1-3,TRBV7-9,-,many,TGTGCCAGCAGCGTTCTGAGCTCTGGAAACACCATATATTTT,CASSVLSSGNTIYF
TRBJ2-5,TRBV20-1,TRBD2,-,TGCAGTGCTGGACGTGGACTAGCGGGGCAAGAGACCCAGTACTTC,CSAGRGLAGQETQYF
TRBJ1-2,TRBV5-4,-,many,TGTGCCAGCAGCTATCGTCGTTATGGCTACACCTTC,CASSYRRYGYTF
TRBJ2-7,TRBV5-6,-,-,TGTGCCAGCAGCCTCAGGGGTCACGAGCAGTACTTC,CASSLRGHEQYF
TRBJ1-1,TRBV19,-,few,TGTGCCAGTGGCACAGTCTTAAACACTGAAGCTTTCTTT,CASGTVLNTEAFF
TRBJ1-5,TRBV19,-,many,TGTGCCAGCCGCACAACAGGGACTAGCAATCAGCCCCAGCATTTT,CASRTTGTSNQPQHF
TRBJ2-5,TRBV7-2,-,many,TGTGCCAGCAGCTTAGGGGGCCAGGTCCCCCAAGAGACCCAGTACTTC,CASSLGGQVPQETQYF
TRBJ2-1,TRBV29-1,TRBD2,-,TGCAGCGTCCCTAGCGGGGGCCGAAATGAGCAGTTCTTC,CSVPSGGRNEQFF
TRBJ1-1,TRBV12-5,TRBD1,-,TGTGCTAGTGGTTTGCACAGGGGGCTGAACACTGAAGCTTTCTTT,CASGLHRGLNTEAFF
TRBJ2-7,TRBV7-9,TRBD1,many,TGTGCCAGCAGCTTCTCCGGGACAGGGAATGAGCAGTACTTC,CASSFSGTGNEQYF
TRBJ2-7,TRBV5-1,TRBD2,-,TGCGCCAGCAGCGCCGGGACTAGCGGGATAATCAGGTACGAGCAGTACTTC,CASSAGTSGIIRYEQYF
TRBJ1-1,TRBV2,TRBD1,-,TGTGCCAGCAGTGAAGAGGCAGGGGGCACTGAAGCTTTCTTT,CASSEEAGGTEAFF
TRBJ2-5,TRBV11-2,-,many,TGTGCCAGCAGCTCGGGGCCTCGCCTGTACTTC,CASSSGPRLYF
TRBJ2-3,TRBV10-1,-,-,TGCGCCAGCAGCCGGGACACAGACACAGATACGCAGTATTTT,CASSRDTDTDTQYF
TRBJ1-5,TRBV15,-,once,TGTGCCACCAGCATGGGGGCATCGAGCAATCAGCCCCAGCATTTT,CATSMGASSNQPQHF
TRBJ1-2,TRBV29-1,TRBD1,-,TGCAGCCTCCAGGGGGAGGGCTATGGCTACACCTTC,CSLQGEGYGYTF
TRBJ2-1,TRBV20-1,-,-,TGCAGTGCTAGTGCCCAACCCCCTGAGCAGTTCTTC,CSASAQPPEQFF
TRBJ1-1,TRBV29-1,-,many,TGCAGCGTTTACCCTGCGGCAGGGAAGAAGAACACTGAAGCTTTCTTT,CSVYPAAGKKNTEAFF
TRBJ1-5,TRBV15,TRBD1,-,TGTGCCACCGATTCAGGGACAGGGACGCAGCCCCAGCATTTT,CATDSGTGTQPQHF
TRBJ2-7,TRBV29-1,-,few,TGCAGCGTCGGCGACGGAGGATACGAGCAGTACTTC,CSVGDGGYEQYF
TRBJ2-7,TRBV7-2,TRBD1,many,TGTGCCAGCAGTTCGATAGACAGGGACTACGAGCAGTACTTC,CASSSIDRDYEQYF
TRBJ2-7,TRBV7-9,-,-,TGTGCCAGCAGACCTCCCCCGGGAGTCGACCACGAGCAGTACTTC,CASRPPPGVDHEQYF
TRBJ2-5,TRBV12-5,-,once,TGTGCTAGTGGTTCTCCCAGGGACGCCGAAGAGACCCAGTACTTC,CASGSPRDAEETQYF
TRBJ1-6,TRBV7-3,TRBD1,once,TGTGCCAGCAGCGCAGAGGGACAGTTAAATTCACCCCTCCACTTT,CASSAEGQLNSPLHF
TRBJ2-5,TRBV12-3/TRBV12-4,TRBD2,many,TGTGCCAGCAGTTCGGGACTAGGGTTAACAAAGACCCAGTACTTC,CASSSGLGLTKTQYF
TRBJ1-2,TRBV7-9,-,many,TGTGCCAGCAGCTTAGCTACCGGGACGGCTCTCCAATATGGCTACACCTTC,CASSLATGTALQYGYTF
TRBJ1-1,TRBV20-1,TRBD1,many,TGCAGTGTTTTACCTGGACAGGGTAGAACTGAAGCTTTCTTT,CSVLPGQGRTEAFF
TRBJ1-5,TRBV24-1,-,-,TGTGCCACCAGACAAACCAATCAGCCCCAGCATTTT,CATRQTNQPQHF
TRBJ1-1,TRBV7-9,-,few,TGTGCCAGCAGCCAGACCCCCTTTGAAGCTTTCTTT,CASSQTPFEAFF
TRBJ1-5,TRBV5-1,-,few,TGCGCCAGCAGCTTGGAGGGCACTAGCAATCAGCCCCAGCATTTT,CASSLEGTSNQPQHF
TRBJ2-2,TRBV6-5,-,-,TGTGCCAGCAGTTACCCCACGAGGAGGGAGCTGTTTTTT,CASSYPTRRELFF
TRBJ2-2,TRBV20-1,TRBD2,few,TGCAGTGCTAGAGCAAGCGGGAGACAAACCGGGGAGCTGTTTTTT,CSARASGRQTGELFF